This T cell receptor beta chain is from a study of blood T cell repertoires in COVID-19. Germline CDR1 reads GTSNPN; CDR2 reads SVGIG (reference sequence). The V gene lost 5 bases and the J gene lost 0 bases, with 13 bases spanning the gap. The CDR3 is 14 amino acids. Sequenced by immunoSEQ multiplex PCR; TCRdb stores in-frame clones only, minus some. The sample shows hundreds of thousands of clones, 80% to 90% of them seen only once. J is TRBJ1-1 and V is TRBV30; D is perhaps TRBD1 (5 bases). Sequencing input: PBMCs or T cells enriched from blood (not recorded which). This TCR was sampled from a woman between 18 and 29 years old who had recovered from COVID-19. The CDR3 DNA sequence: TGTGCCTGGGCCCCCCAGGGCATGAACACTGAAGCTTTCTTT. This encodes CAWAPQGMNTEAFF.